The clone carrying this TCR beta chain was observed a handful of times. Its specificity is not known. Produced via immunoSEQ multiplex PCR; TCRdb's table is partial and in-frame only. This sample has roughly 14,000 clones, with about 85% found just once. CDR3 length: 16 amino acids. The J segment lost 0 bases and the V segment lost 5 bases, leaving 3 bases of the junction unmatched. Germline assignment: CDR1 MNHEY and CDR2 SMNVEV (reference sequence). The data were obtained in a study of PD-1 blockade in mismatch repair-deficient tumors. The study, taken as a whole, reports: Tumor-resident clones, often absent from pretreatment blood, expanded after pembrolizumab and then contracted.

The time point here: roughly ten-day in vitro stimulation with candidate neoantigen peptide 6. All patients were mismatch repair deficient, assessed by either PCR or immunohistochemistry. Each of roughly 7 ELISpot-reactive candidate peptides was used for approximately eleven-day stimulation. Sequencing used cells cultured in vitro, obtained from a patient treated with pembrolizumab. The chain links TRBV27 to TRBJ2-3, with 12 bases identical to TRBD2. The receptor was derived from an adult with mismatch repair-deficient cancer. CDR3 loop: CASSHGTSGSTDTQYF. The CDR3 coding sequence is TGTGCCAGCAGTCACGGGACTAGCGGGAGCACAGATACGCAGTATTTT.